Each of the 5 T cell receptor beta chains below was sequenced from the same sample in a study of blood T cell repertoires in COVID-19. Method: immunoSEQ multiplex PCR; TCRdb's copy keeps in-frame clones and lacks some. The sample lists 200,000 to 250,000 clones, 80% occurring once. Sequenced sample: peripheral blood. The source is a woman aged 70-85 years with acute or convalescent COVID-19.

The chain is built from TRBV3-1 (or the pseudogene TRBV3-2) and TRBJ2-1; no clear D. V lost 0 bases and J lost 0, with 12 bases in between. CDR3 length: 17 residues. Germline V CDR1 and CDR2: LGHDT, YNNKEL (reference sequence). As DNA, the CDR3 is TGTGCCAGCAGCCAAGATAACGGTTTTAGCTCCTACAATGAGCAGTTCTTC. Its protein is CASSQDNGFSSYNEQFF.

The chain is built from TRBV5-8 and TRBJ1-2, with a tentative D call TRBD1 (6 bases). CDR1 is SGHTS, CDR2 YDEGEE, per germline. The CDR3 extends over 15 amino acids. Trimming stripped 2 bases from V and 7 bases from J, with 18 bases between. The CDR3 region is CASSLLQGPYSGYTF. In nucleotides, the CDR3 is TGTGCCAGCAGCTTACTACAGGGTCCGTATAGTGGCTACACCTTC.

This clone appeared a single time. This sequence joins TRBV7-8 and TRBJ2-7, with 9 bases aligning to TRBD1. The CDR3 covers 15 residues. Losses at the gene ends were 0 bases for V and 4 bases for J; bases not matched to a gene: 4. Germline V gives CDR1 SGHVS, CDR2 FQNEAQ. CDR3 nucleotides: TGTGCCAGCAGCTTAGCCGGGACAGGGAGGTACGAGCAGTACTTC. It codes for CASSLAGTGRYEQYF.

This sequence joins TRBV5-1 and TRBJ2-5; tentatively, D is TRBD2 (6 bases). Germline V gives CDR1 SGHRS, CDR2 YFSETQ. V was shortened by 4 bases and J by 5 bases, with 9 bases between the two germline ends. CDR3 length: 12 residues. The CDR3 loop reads CASSAGGETQYF. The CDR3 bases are TGCGCCAGCAGCGCCGGAGGGGAGACCCAGTACTTC.

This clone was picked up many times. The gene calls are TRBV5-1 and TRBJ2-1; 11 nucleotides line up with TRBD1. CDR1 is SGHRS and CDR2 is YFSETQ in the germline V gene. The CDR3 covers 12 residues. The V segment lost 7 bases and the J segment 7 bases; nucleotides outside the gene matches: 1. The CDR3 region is CASGTGGNEQFF. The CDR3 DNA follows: TGCGCCAGCGGGACAGGGGGGAATGAGCAGTTCTTC. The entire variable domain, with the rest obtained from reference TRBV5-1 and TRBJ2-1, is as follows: KAGVTQTPRYLIKTRGQQVTLSCSPISGHRSVSWYQQTPGQGLQFLFEYFSETQRNKGNFPGRFSGRQFSNSRSEMNVSTLELGDSALYLCASGTGGNEQFFGPGTRLTVL.